The source of this T cell receptor beta chain is a study of regulatory T cells in long-lasting Graves disease. The authors built TCR beta libraries using iRepertoire HTBI primers and Arm-PCR of CDR3 regions. TCRdb analysed the multiplex PCR reads with MiXCR anew, one entry per CDR3 protein. The sample has about 530,000 distinct CDR3 sequences, 15% to 20% seen once. V was shortened by 2 bases and J by 0 bases, with 8 bases between the two germline ends. This CDR3 is 15 amino acids long. Time point specified: newly diagnosed GD, antithyroid drugs for less than 3 months. The TCR library was made from RNA extracted from PBMCs. This sample also appeared in a second study, on T cells in Graves' hyperthyroidism and ophthalmopathy.

The material sequenced was peripheral blood mononuclear cells (PBMCs), taken at new diagnosis, from a patient treated with antithyroid drugs. The rearrangement joins TRBV12-3 or TRBV12-4 to TRBJ1-3; D remains ambiguous. The clonotype originates from a woman aged 35-60 years with Graves disease. CDR3 residues: CASSLSASSGNTIYF. The CDR3 bases are TGTGCCAGCAGTTTATCGGCTTCCTCTGGAAACACCATATATTTT.